The sequence of this T cell receptor beta chain was determined in a study of blood T cell repertoires in COVID-19. For the study at large: The United States, Italy and Spain supplied acute and convalescent COVID-19 samples.

CDR3 length: 13 residues. The J segment lost 9 bases and the V segment lost 4 bases, leaving 5 bases of the junction unmatched. CDR1 is SGHAT, CDR2 FQDESV, per germline (reference sequence). Original handling: Researchers report that nucleated cell counts were estimated from reference gene primer amplification. This table comes from immunoSEQ multiplex PCR, and its TCRdb copy is limited to in-frame clones, with some not included. V, J and clone size derive from that table, while D and trimming were established from the DNA sequence. The sample comprises 250,000 or so clones, 80% to 90% of which are singletons, and about 3.1% rests with the top ten. Researchers sorted participants into cohorts using their self-reported clinical history.

The chain links TRBV11-1 to TRBJ1-1, with 10 bases identical to TRBD1. Input material: PBMCs or T cells enriched from blood (not recorded which). The TCR was taken from a woman in her 40s who had been exposed to COVID-19. The CDR3 protein is CASSSRQGAQAFF. The CDR3 DNA sequence: TGTGCCAGCAGCTCAAGACAGGGGGCGCAAGCTTTCTTT. The whole variable domain, remainder taken from reference TRBV11-1 and TRBJ1-1, is EAEVAQSPRYKITEKSQAVAFWCDPISGHATLYWYRQILGQGPELLVQFQDESVVDDSQLPKDRFSAERLKGVDSTLKIQPAELGDSAMYLCASSSRQGAQAFFGQGTRLTVV.